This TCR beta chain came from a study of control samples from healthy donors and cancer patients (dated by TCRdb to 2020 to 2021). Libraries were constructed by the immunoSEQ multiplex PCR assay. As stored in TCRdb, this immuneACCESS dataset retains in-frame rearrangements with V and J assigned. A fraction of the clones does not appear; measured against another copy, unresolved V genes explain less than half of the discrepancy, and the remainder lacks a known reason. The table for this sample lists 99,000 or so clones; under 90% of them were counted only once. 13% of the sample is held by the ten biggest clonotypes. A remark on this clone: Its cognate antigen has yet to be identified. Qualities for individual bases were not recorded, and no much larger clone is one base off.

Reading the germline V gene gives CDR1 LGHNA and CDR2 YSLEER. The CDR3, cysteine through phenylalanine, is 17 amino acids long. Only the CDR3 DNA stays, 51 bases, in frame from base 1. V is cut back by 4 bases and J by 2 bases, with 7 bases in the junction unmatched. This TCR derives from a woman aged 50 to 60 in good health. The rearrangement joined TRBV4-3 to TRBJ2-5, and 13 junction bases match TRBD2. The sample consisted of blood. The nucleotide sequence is TGCGCCAGCAGCCGAGGGACTAGCGGGGTATTTCAAGAGACCCAGTACTTC. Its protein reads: CASSRGTSGVFQETQYF.